The 8 T cell receptor beta chains presented below share a single source sample, sequenced in a study of blood T cell repertoires in COVID-19. Generated by immunoSEQ multiplex PCR, the TCRdb table keeps only in-frame clones and is missing some. The sample records roughly 310,000 clones, almost 90% being singletons. Source material: peripheral blood. These receptors were obtained from a woman in her 30s with COVID-19, enrolled during active disease.

The chain couples TRBV6-5 to TRBJ2-2; 8 bases are a match to TRBD2. Germline CDR1 is MNHEY and CDR2 is SVGAGI. The ends lost 8 bases at V and 0 bases at J; junction bases unmatched: 2. The CDR3 has 14 residues. CDR3 residues: CASSLAANTGELFF. The CDR3 DNA reads TGTGCCAGCTCACTAGCGGCGAACACCGGGGAGCTGTTTTTT.

This chain links TRBV5-1 with TRBJ2-6, with 11 bases fitting TRBD2. Germline CDR1 is SGHRS and CDR2 is YFSETQ. The CDR3 consists of 17 residues. Germline trimming cut 2 bases from V and 2 bases from J; bases unmatched to any gene: 3. In nucleotides, the CDR3 is TGCGCCAGCAGCTTAGAACTAGCGGGAGCTGGGGCCAACGTCCTGACTTTC. Encoded protein: CASSLELAGAGANVLTF.

This chain connects TRBV28 to TRBJ2-1, with D possibly matching TRBD2 (5 bases). CDR1 and CDR2 (germline): MDHEN, SYDVKM. There are 14 residues in the CDR3. Deletions cut 3 bases from V and 8 bases from J, with 14 bases between. The CDR3 loop is CASSLPRGWDEQFF. In DNA form, the CDR3 reads TGTGCCAGCAGTTTGCCCCGGGGATGGGATGAGCAGTTCTTC.

The chain carries TRBV30 and TRBJ2-5; D unresolved. Trimming pared 3 bases from V and 5 bases from J, leaving 7 bases between. The CDR3 loop spans 11 amino acids. CDR1 GTSNPN and CDR2 SVGIG come from the germline V gene (reference sequence). DNA for the CDR3: TGTGCCTGGAGCCCCGGGGAGACCCAGTACTTC. It codes for CAWSPGETQYF.

J is TRBJ2-1 and V is TRBV19, with a weak D call TRBD2 (6 bases). In germline, CDR1 is LNHDA, CDR2 SQIVND (reference sequence). The V end was cut by 5 bases, the J end by 7 bases, with 18 bases between. The CDR3 is 15 residues long. CDR3 sequence: CASSSQSGFWNEQFF. CDR3 DNA sequence: TGTGCCAGTAGTTCCCAAAGCGGGTTTTGGAATGAGCAGTTCTTC.

The genes are TRBV5-6 and TRBJ2-3; 9 bases fit TRBD2. Trimming cost V 6 bases and J 4 bases; bases outside gene matches: 9. The CDR3 is 15 residues long. Germline V CDR1 and CDR2: SGHDT, YYEEEE. The CDR3 sequence: CASTLAGRGSDTQYF. The CDR3 DNA is TGTGCCAGCACCCTAGCGGGAAGGGGGTCAGATACGCAGTATTTT. Complete variable domain (other parts from reference TRBV5-6 and TRBJ2-3): DAGVTQSPTHLIKTRGQQVTLRCSPKSGHDTVSWYQQALGQGPQFIFQYYEEEERQRGNFPDRFSGHQFPNYSSELNVNALLLGDSALYLCASTLAGRGSDTQYFGPGTRLTVL.

The chain links TRBV21-1 to TRBJ2-7; the tabulated D call, TRBD2, remains unverified against the DNA. TRBV21-1 is flagged as a pseudogene. The CDR3 is made up of 16 amino acids. The CDR3 nucleotides read TGTGCCAGCAGCGACCGTTGTGCCGGGATTAGCTACGAGCAGTACTTC. It codes for CASSDRCAGISYEQYF.

The chain uses TRBV19 and TRBJ1-1; a possible D gene is TRBD1 (5 bases). The V end lost 0 bases, the J end lost 1 base, and 15 bases lay between the germline ends. The CDR3 sequence is 17 residues long. CDR1 and CDR2 (germline): LNHDA, SQIVND (reference sequence). In nucleotides, the CDR3 is TGTGCCAGTAGTATAGATCGTAAAGGGGTGACGAACACTGAAGCTTTCTTT. Translating gives CASSIDRKGVTNTEAFF. Using reference TRBV19 and TRBJ1-1 for the parts outside the CDR3, the full variable domain is DGGITQSPKYLFRKEGQNVTLSCEQNLNHDAMYWYRQDPGQGLRLIYYSQIVNDFQKGDIAEGYSVSREKKESFPLTVTSAQKNPTAFYLCASSIDRKGVTNTEAFFGQGTRLTVV.